This TCR beta chain was profiled in a study of brain T cells in children with intractable seizures. Sequencing was limited to surgery cases with top T cell transcript signatures in brain tissue. Patients received at least one anti-epileptic drug before surgery. Study observations and caveats: HCMV serostatus was not known, and viral specificity came from CDR3 similarity only. Absence of clones before surgery may stem from lower sequencing depth.

Sequencing was performed with immunoSEQ multiplex PCR; in TCRdb, only in-frame clones are kept and a portion is missing. The table has approximately 44,000 clones, roughly 90% seen once. About this clone: Its antigen is currently unknown.

The junction had 5 bases not matched to a gene; V was cut back by 6 bases and J by 3 bases. Germline V gene data show CDR1 as KGHSH and CDR2 as LQKENI. The CDR3 has 15 residues. V usage is TRBV18 and J usage is TRBJ2-3; TRBD1 matches 11 bases. The sequencing here drew on peripheral blood, taken at surgery. The receptor was derived from a girl between 2 and 10 years old with tuberous sclerosis and intractable seizures. The CDR3 is CASSPGTGGTDTQYF. CDR3 DNA sequence: TGTGCCAGCTCCCCCGGGACAGGGGGAACAGATACGCAGTATTTT.